These T cell receptor beta chains were read from a single sample in a study of cytomegalovirus exposure and HLA in healthy donors. The table came from immunoSEQ multiplex PCR; TCRdb's copy has only in-frame clones and leaves some out. Of 65,000 to 70,000 clones in the sample, just over 75% were seen once. Sequencing was done on a sample of PBMCs. The origin of the receptors is a man aged 45-65 years in good health and CMV-seronegative. CDR3s include the opening cysteine and the closing phenylalanine or tryptophan. D genes are given only for firm matches. Clone size is stated in some rows and not others, as once, few, many or a class when expanded.

V gene	D gene	clone size	J gene	CDR3 length	CDR3 DNA	CDR3 protein
TRBV29-1	-	-	TRBJ2-7	11	TGCAGCGTTGAAGATCACGGCGAGCAGTACTTC	CSVEDHGEQYF
TRBV5-4	-	-	TRBJ2-1	16	TGTGCCAGCCTTGACGGCCAGCGGAAGTCCTACAATGAGCAGTTCTTC	CASLDGQRKSYNEQFF
TRBV19	TRBD1	-	TRBJ1-1	15	TGTGCCAGTAGTAAGATGGGGACAGCGAACACTGAAGCTTTCTTT	CASSKMGTANTEAFF
TRBV28	-	-	TRBJ1-1	15	TGTGCCAGCAGAAATGCTCGGACAATGAACACTGAAGCTTTCTTT	CASRNARTMNTEAFF
TRBV4-2	-	-	TRBJ2-1	18	TGTGCCAGCAGCCAAGACCCTACCCCTTATCCAGCGGGCTATGAGCAGTTCTTC	CASSQDPTPYPAGYEQFF
TRBV18	TRBD2	-	TRBJ2-3	15	TGTGCCAGCTCCGGGACTAGCGGGAGCACAGATACGCAGTATTTT	CASSGTSGSTDTQYF
TRBV5-1	-	-	TRBJ2-5	15	TGCGCCAGCAGCTTGGAATCTGGGAGCCAAGAGACCCAGTACTTC	CASSLESGSQETQYF
TRBV10-3	TRBD2	-	TRBJ2-3	14	TGTGCCACTAGGGAGCGGGGTAGCACAGATACGCAGTATTTT	CATRERGSTDTQYF
TRBV29-1	-	once	TRBJ1-2	11	TGCAGCGTTCTGGGGGCCGGTGGCCACACCTTC	CSVLGAGGHTF
TRBV5-6	-	-	TRBJ1-2	12	TGTGCCAGCAGCTTATACGAGGGCGGCTACACCTTC	CASSLYEGGYTF
TRBV6-5	-	-	TRBJ1-6	14	TGTGCCAGAACGGGATTTCAAGGGAATTCACCCCTCCACTTT	CARTGFQGNSPLHF
TRBV2	TRBD2	-	TRBJ2-5	14	TGTGCCAGCAGTGGACTAGCGGGGTGGGAGACCCAGTACTTC	CASSGLAGWETQYF
TRBV6-6	-	-	TRBJ1-4	15	TGTGCCAGCAGTTACGCGGTACTGTCTAATGAAAAACTGTTTTTT	CASSYAVLSNEKLFF
TRBV6-1	-	-	TRBJ2-7	15	TGTGCCAGCAGTGGCCCCCTAACAGTCTCCTACGAGCAGTACTTC	CASSGPLTVSYEQYF
TRBV27	TRBD2	-	TRBJ2-7	14	TGTGCCAGCAGTTTATCCGGGACTAGCGGCGAGCAGTACTTC	CASSLSGTSGEQYF
TRBV7-2	TRBD1	-	TRBJ2-2	15	TGTGCCAGCAGCTTAGAGATACAGGGGACCGGGGAGCTGTTTTTT	CASSLEIQGTGELFF
TRBV5-1	-	-	TRBJ1-2	14	TGCGCCAGCAGCGAACAGGGTCTCCCCTATGGCTACACCTTC	CASSEQGLPYGYTF
TRBV18	TRBD2	-	TRBJ2-3	17	TGTGCCAGCTCACGATGGACTAGCGGGGGTTGGACAGATACGCAGTATTTT	CASSRWTSGGWTDTQYF
TRBV4-1	TRBD1	-	TRBJ1-6	15	TGCGCCAGCAGCCAACGACAGGGGGCGGAATCACCCCTCCACTTT	CASSQRQGAESPLHF
TRBV7-7	TRBD1	-	TRBJ1-4	16	TGTGCTAGCAGCTTTGGACAGGGGACGACTAATGAAAAACTGTTTTTT	CASSFGQGTTNEKLFF
TRBV25-1	-	-	TRBJ2-5	14	TGTGCCAGCAGTGAAGTTAGGGGGGGGGAGACCCAGTACTTC	CASSEVRGGETQYF
TRBV27	TRBD1	few	TRBJ2-7	15	TGTGCCAGCAGTTATCTGGGACAGGCTAGCTACGAGCAGTACTTC	CASSYLGQASYEQYF
TRBV10-3	-	-	TRBJ1-1	15	TGTGCCATCAGTGATTATAGCCGGGACTCCGGGGGAGCTTTCTTT	CAISDYSRDSGGAFF
TRBV6-1	TRBD1	-	TRBJ1-5	13	TGTGCCAGCAGTGAGACAGGGTATCAGCCCCAGCATTTT	CASSETGYQPQHF
TRBV19	-	few	TRBJ2-7	13	TGTGCCAGTAGTATAAGGCTAGCCTACGAGCAGTACTTC	CASSIRLAYEQYF
TRBV5-1	TRBD2	-	TRBJ2-2	17	TGCGCCAGCAGCGATCAATGGACTAGCGGGATAACCGGGGAGCTGTTTTTT	CASSDQWTSGITGELFF
TRBV4-1	TRBD2	-	TRBJ2-4	18	TGCGCCAGCAGCCAGGGAGGGACTAGCGGATTAGCCAAAAACATTCAGTACTTC	CASSQGGTSGLAKNIQYF
TRBV19	-	-	TRBJ1-5	15	TGTGCCAGTAGTATCCGGGGAAGGGGCAATCAGCCCCAGCATTTT	CASSIRGRGNQPQHF
TRBV11-2	-	once	TRBJ1-3	14	TGTGCCAGCAGCTTACCATCGGTCCCCAACACCATATATTTT	CASSLPSVPNTIYF
TRBV6-1	TRBD2	-	TRBJ2-3	16	TGTGCCAGCAGTGTATCCAGCGGGGCGTCCACAGATACGCAGTATTTT	CASSVSSGASTDTQYF
TRBV19	-	-	TRBJ1-1	13	TGTGCCAGTAGTCCGAGAGCGTGGACTGAAGCTTTCTTT	CASSPRAWTEAFF
TRBV5-1	TRBD2	-	TRBJ2-3	15	TGCGCCAGCAGCTTGGTACTAGCGGACACAGATACGCAGTATTTT	CASSLVLADTDTQYF
TRBV5-1	TRBD2	-	TRBJ2-2	16	TGCGCCAGCAGCCCGAGGACTAGCGGGGGTGCCGGGGAGCTGTTTTTT	CASSPRTSGGAGELFF
TRBV5-1	-	-	TRBJ1-2	14	TGCGCCAGCAGCGTCCTGGGGCGTCTGGATGGCTACACCTTC	CASSVLGRLDGYTF
TRBV19	-	once	TRBJ1-1	13	TGTGCCAGTAGTTCCAGGGGGAACACTGAAGCTTTCTTT	CASSSRGNTEAFF
TRBV5-1	TRBD2	-	TRBJ2-4	14	TGCGCCAGCAGCGCCAACCTAGCGGTAAACATTCAGTACTTC	CASSANLAVNIQYF
TRBV27	-	-	TRBJ1-5	15	TGTGCCAGCAGCCTAGGGGGGGATGATAATCAGCCCCAGCATTTT	CASSLGGDDNQPQHF